This T cell receptor (beta chain) is from a study of T cells in Graves' hyperthyroidism and ophthalmopathy. The CDR3 totals 13 residues. The V and J ends lost 6 bases and 0 bases respectively, with 6 bases between them. Germline V gene lookup returns CDR1 SNHLY and CDR2 FYNNEI. TCR beta CDR3 regions were amplified from RNA. HTBI primers were used for first-round RT-PCR of the TCR CDR3. TCRdb used MiXCR to reprocess the multiplex PCR reads, holding one entry per CDR3 protein. Here the sample spans about 360,000 distinct CDR3 sequences, 13% being singletons. PBMCs were sourced from around 10 ml fresh peripheral blood. This clonotype was seen many times. Its antigen is not known. The study, taken as a whole, reports: With a median lead of around 6.7 months before onset, the model predicted ophthalmopathy. The majority of expanded thyroid clonotypes above 0.001 also appeared in blood. Ophthalmopathy and stable hyperthyroidism were separated by a 13 V-J model.

This chain links TRBV2 with TRBJ1-3; the D is unclear. This TCR derives from a young woman with Graves' hyperthyroidism. Sequenced input: blood. The CDR3 bases are TGTGCCAGCAGACACAACTCTGGAAACACCATATATTTT. Translation: CASRHNSGNTIYF.